Shown below are 21 T cell receptor beta chains from a single sample sequenced in a study of OX40 agonist ivuxolimab in advanced cancers. The repertoire was sequenced with immunoSEQ multiplex PCR; TCRdb's copy has only in-frame clones and lacks some. The table includes tens of thousands of clones, about 93% detected once. The specimen was CD4+ or CD8+ T cells sorted from blood, collected in a trial of the OX40 agonist ivuxolimab. The receptors were gathered from an adult with an advanced solid tumor such as melanoma, head and neck, liver or kidney cancer.

The CDR3 DNA reads TGTGCCAGCAGCCGACAGGGGAACACCGGGGAGCTGTTTTTT. Encoded protein: CASSRQGNTGELFF. The V call is TRBV7-2, the J call TRBJ2-2; 7 nucleotides agree with TRBD1. Germline loops: CDR1 SGHTA, CDR2 FQGNSA. Trimming took 5 bases from V and 1 from J; bases not matched to a gene: 1. CDR3 length: 14 residues. The full variable domain, completed using reference TRBV7-2 and TRBJ2-2, is GAGVSQSPSNKVTEKGKDVELRCDPISGHTALYWYRQSLGQGLEFLIYFQGNSAPDKSGLPSDRFSAERTGGSVSTLTIQRTQQEDSAVYLCASSRQGNTGELFFGEGSRLTVL.

In the case of this clone: Relative to the germline gene, one junction end is altered; a read error may explain this. The gene calls are TRBV28 and TRBJ2-1, with D possibly being TRBD1 (6 bases). The CDR3 is made up of 11 amino acids. Per the germline V gene, CDR1 is MDHEN and CDR2 is SYDVKM. Here the CDR3 reads CTSRGHNEQFF. CDR3 DNA sequence: TGTACCAGCAGGGGCCACAATGAGCAGTTCTTC.

Regarding this clone: Since a much larger clone is just one base distant, this may be a read error. V and J are TRBV7-6 and TRBJ2-3; D ambiguous. V was shortened by 5 bases and J by 2 bases, with 2 bases between the two germline ends. CDR3 length equals 11 residues. Germline V lookup: CDR1 SGHVS, CDR2 FNYEAQ. CDR3 sequence: CASSLTDTQYF. The DNA for the CDR3 is TGTGCCAGCAGCCTCACAGATACGCAGTATTTT. The full variable domain, completed using reference TRBV7-6 and TRBJ2-3, is GAGVSQSPRYKVTKRGQDVALRCDPISGHVSLYWYRQALGQGPEFLTYFNYEAQQDKSGLPNDRFSAERPEGSISTLTIQRTEQRDSAMYRCASSLTDTQYFGPGTRLTVL.

This sequence joins TRBV28 and TRBJ1-5; D not resolved. The length of the CDR3 is 15 residues. The ends were cut back, 2 bases at V and 0 bases at J, with 8 bases in the middle. Germline assignment: CDR1 MDHEN and CDR2 SYDVKM. The DNA for the CDR3 is TGTGCCAGCAGTTTAGGTCAGAATAGCAATCAGCCCCAGCATTTT. Translated: CASSLGQNSNQPQHF.

The V call is TRBV5-1, the J call TRBJ2-7, with 11 bases identical to TRBD2. J was trimmed by 2 bases and V by 8 bases; bases with no gene match: 9. CDR3 length equals 15 residues. The V gene's germline CDR1 is SGHRS and CDR2 YFSETQ. This CDR3 reads CARGWKTSGTYEQYF. CDR3 coding DNA: TGCGCCAGGGGTTGGAAGACTAGCGGGACCTACGAGCAGTACTTC.

The chain combines TRBV7-2 with TRBJ2-5, with D tentatively TRBD2 (6 bases). The CDR3 length is 14 residues. V was shortened by 0 bases and J by 1 base, with 6 bases between the two germline ends. Germline V lookup: CDR1 SGHTA, CDR2 FQGNSA. CDR3 protein: CASSLAGGQETQYF. As DNA, the CDR3 is TGTGCCAGCAGCTTAGCGGGGGGCCAAGAGACCCAGTACTTC. Complete variable domain (other parts from reference TRBV7-2 and TRBJ2-5): GAGVSQSPSNKVTEKGKDVELRCDPISGHTALYWYRQSLGQGLEFLIYFQGNSAPDKSGLPSDRFSAERTGGSVSTLTIQRTQQEDSAVYLCASSLAGGQETQYFGPGTRLLVL.

The chain employs TRBV4-2 and TRBJ2-5; no definite D call. Trimming removed 4 bases at V and 2 bases at J, with 8 bases between. CDR1 and CDR2 from the germline V gene are LGHNA and YNFKEQ. CDR3 size: 13 residues. This CDR3 is CASSRDQQETQYF. DNA for the CDR3: TGTGCCAGCAGCCGAGACCAGCAAGAGACCCAGTACTTC.

V and J are TRBV2 and TRBJ2-1, with D possibly TRBD2 on 6 matching bases. From germline, CDR1 is SNHLY and CDR2 FYNNEI. The length of the CDR3 is 15 residues. The V end lost 6 bases, the J end lost 7 bases, and 19 bases lay between the germline ends. The CDR3 sequence: CASRPRGWEVNEQFF. CDR3 in DNA: TGTGCCAGCAGGCCCCGGGGGTGGGAGGTGAATGAGCAGTTCTTC.

V is TRBV11-3 and J is TRBJ1-1; D unclear. Germline values: CDR1 SGHNT, CDR2 YENEEA. The CDR3 totals 14 residues. V gave up 1 base and J gave up 2 bases, with 8 bases separating them. CDR3 amino acids: CASSLVPENTEAFF. The CDR3 nucleotides are TGTGCCAGCAGCTTAGTGCCGGAAAACACTGAAGCTTTCTTT.

The chain uses TRBV5-1 and TRBJ2-3; the D is unclear. CDR3 size: 14 residues. Germline-derived CDR1 and CDR2 are SGHRS and YFSETQ. V lost 1 base, J lost 0 bases, and 6 bases lay in between. The CDR3 coding sequence is TGCGCCAGCAGCTTGAACCCTAGCACAGATACGCAGTATTTT. It encodes CASSLNPSTDTQYF.

V usage is TRBV5-1 and J usage is TRBJ2-5; D ambiguous. Germline loops: CDR1 SGHRS, CDR2 YFSETQ. The CDR3 consists of 11 residues. Trimming removed 5 bases at V and 2 bases at J, with 4 bases between. The CDR3 DNA reads as TGCGCCAGCAGGGAACAAGAGACCCAGTACTTC. Encoded protein: CASREQETQYF.

The CDR3 DNA is TGTGCCAGCAGCCCTGGACTAGCGGAAACCTACGAGCAGTACTTC. The encoded protein is CASSPGLAETYEQYF. V gene TRBV7-8 combines with J gene TRBJ2-7; 10 nucleotides match TRBD2. The length of the CDR3 is 15 residues. With 5 bases clipped from V and 2 bases from J, the junction kept 6 bases outside the gene matches. Germline V gene lookup returns CDR1 SGHVS and CDR2 FQNEAQ. Full variable domain (rest looked up from reference TRBV7-8 and TRBJ2-7): GAGVSQSPRYKVAKRGQDVALRCDPISGHVSLFWYQQALGQGPEFLTYFQNEAQLDKSGLPSDRFFAERPEGSVSTLKIQRTQQEDSAVYLCASSPGLAETYEQYFGPGTRLTVT.

The chain carries TRBV5-4 and TRBJ2-7, with a possible D match to TRBD1 (6 bases). CDR1 and CDR2 from the germline V gene are SGHNT and YYREEE (reference sequence). Trimming took 0 bases from V and 0 from J, leaving 16 bases between them. CDR3 length equals 17 residues. CDR3 in amino acids: CASSLGAGGQSSYEQYF. The CDR3 nucleotides read TGTGCCAGCAGCTTGGGGGCCGGCGGACAGAGCTCCTACGAGCAGTACTTC.

The J gene is TRBJ2-5, the V gene TRBV19; D is possibly TRBD2 (6 bases). Trimming shortened V by 5 bases and J by 0 bases, and 22 bases separated the two germline ends. Germline V CDR1 and CDR2: LNHDA, SQIVND (reference sequence). The CDR3 spans 18 residues. The CDR3 DNA is TGTGCCAGTAGTTTCTTCAGCAGCGTGGCGGGGTACCAAGAGACCCAGTACTTC. Translated: CASSFFSSVAGYQETQYF.

The chain combines TRBV6-5 with TRBJ2-7, with 9 bases aligning to TRBD2. Unmatched junction bases numbered 7, after V lost 6 bases and J lost 1 base. Germline CDR1 reads MNHEY; CDR2 reads SVGAGI. This CDR3 has 15 residues. The CDR3 DNA follows: TGTGCCAGCAGCTTGGGACTAGCACCATCCTACGAGCAGTACTTC. Protein product: CASSLGLAPSYEQYF.

This rearrangement joins TRBV6-5 to TRBJ2-1; D may match TRBD1 or TRBD2 (5 bases each). The V gene's germline CDR1 is MNHEY and CDR2 SVGAGI. The ends were cut back, 5 bases at V and 2 bases at J, with 10 bases in the middle. The length of the CDR3 is 14 residues. The chain's CDR3 is CASSEGTPYNEQFF. The CDR3 DNA sequence: TGTGCCAGCAGTGAGGGGACCCCCTACAATGAGCAGTTCTTC.

V and J are TRBV11-1 and TRBJ1-1, with 8 bases lining up with TRBD1. CDR1 SGHAT and CDR2 FQDESV come from the germline V gene (reference sequence). CDR3 length: 13 amino acids. The V gene end was trimmed by 6 bases and the J gene end by 4 bases; junction bases not matched to a gene: 4. CDR3 residues: CASSTDRGTEAFF. In nucleotides, the CDR3 is TGTGCCAGCAGTACCGACAGGGGCACTGAAGCTTTCTTT.

This chain uses TRBV7-8 with TRBJ2-3, with D maybe TRBD2 (6 bases). The CDR3 is 16 residues long. Germline CDR1 SGHVS, CDR2 FQNEAQ. V lost 5 bases and J lost 2, with 17 bases in between. CDR3 region: CASSPGAGLNTDTQYF. The CDR3 DNA sequence: TGTGCCAGCAGCCCAGGCGCGGGACTTAACACAGATACGCAGTATTTT.

This clone appeared a single time. V gene TRBV13 combines with J gene TRBJ1-2, with 8 nucleotides matching TRBD1. With 5 bases clipped from V and 4 bases from J, the junction kept 15 bases outside the gene matches. Germline V gives CDR1 PRHDT, CDR2 FYEKMQ (reference sequence). The CDR3 consists of 17 residues. CDR3 residues: CASSTLPGTGHFYGYTF. The CDR3 nucleotides are TGTGCCAGCAGCACCCTCCCCGGGACAGGCCACTTCTATGGCTACACCTTC. Supplemented by reference TRBV13 and TRBJ1-2, the full variable domain reads AAGVIQSPRHLIKEKRETATLKCYPIPRHDTVYWYQQGPGQDPQFLISFYEKMQSDKGSIPDRFSAQQFSDYHSELNMSSLELGDSALYFCASSTLPGTGHFYGYTFGSGTRLTVV.

The rearrangement links TRBV4-3 to TRBJ2-5; maybe TRBD1 (5 bases). The V end lost 5 bases, the J end lost 3 bases, and 10 bases lay between the germline ends. Germline values: CDR1 LGHNA, CDR2 YSLEER. The CDR3 totals 13 residues. The CDR3 coding sequence is TGCGCCAGCAGCTGGCAGGGTGAAGAGACCCAGTACTTC. Amino acid sequence: CASSWQGEETQYF.

The V call is TRBV11-3, the J call TRBJ2-2, with 8 positions matching TRBD2. The CDR3 extends over 16 amino acids. Germline CDR1 is SGHNT and CDR2 is YENEEA. V gave up 5 bases and J gave up 8 bases; unmatched junction bases: 13. CDR3 sequence (DNA): TGTGCCAGCAGCCCAACCACTAGCGGCCCGGGTGGGGAGCTGTTTTTT. Its translation is CASSPTTSGPGGELFF.